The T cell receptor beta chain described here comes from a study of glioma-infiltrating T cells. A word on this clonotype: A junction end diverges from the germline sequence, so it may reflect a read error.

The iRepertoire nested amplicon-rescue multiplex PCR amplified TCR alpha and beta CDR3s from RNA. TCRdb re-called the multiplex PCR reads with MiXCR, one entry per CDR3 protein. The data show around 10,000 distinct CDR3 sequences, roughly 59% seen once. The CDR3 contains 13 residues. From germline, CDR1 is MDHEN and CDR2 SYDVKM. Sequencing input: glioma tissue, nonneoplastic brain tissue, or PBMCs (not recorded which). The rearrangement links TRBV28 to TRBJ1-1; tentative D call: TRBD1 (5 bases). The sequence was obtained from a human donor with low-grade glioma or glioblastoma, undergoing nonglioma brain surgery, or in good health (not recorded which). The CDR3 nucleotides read TGTGACAGCAGTTTGCGACAGAATACTGAAGCTTTCTTT. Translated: CDSSLRQNTEAFF.